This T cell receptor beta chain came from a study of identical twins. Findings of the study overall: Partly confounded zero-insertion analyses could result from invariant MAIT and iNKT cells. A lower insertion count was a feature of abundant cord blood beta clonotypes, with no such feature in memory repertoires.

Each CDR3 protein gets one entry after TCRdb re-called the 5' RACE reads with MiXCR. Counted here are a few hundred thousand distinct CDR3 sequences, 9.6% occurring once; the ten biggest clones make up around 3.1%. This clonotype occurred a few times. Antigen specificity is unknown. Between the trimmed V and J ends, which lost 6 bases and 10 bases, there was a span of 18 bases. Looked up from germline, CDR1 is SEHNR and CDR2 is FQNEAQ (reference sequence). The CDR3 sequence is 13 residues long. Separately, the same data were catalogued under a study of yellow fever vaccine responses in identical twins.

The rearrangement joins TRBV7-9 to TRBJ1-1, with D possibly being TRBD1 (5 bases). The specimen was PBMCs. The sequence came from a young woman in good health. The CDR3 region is CASRPAPGLGAFF. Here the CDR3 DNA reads TGTGCCAGCAGACCTGCACCGGGACTGGGAGCTTTCTTT.